This T cell receptor beta chain appears in the sequencing data of a study of T cell repertoires in cytomegalovirus infection. This CDR3 has 15 residues. Germline assignment: CDR1 MNHEY and CDR2 SMNVEV (reference sequence). Trimming pared 2 bases from V and 0 bases from J, leaving 9 bases between. In TCRdb, the reads were re-called with MiXCR into one record per CDR3 protein. There are roughly 920,000 distinct CDR3 sequences in the sample; approximately 32% occur only once, and 13% lies in the top ten. Study observations and caveats: The study identified carriers of CMV plus the relevant HLA from cumulative public TCR beta family frequency.

This clonotype was found once. The target antigen is unknown. The rearrangement uses TRBV27 and TRBJ2-3; the D is unclear. The sample here was cultured CD8+ T cells from PBMCs, taken from culture after CMV antigen stimulation. The receptor was isolated from a human donor in good health (CMV status not recorded). Some clones in this sample may be carry-over from other donors' samples. This CDR3 is CASSLQAPSTDTQYF. DNA of the CDR3: TGTGCCAGCAGTTTACAGGCCCCTAGCACAGATACGCAGTATTTT.